What follows are 12 T cell receptor beta chains derived from one specimen sequenced in a study of T-cell memory formation after mild COVID-19. TCRdb reprocessed the 5' RACE reads via MiXCR and lists one record per CDR3 protein. The table includes about 430,000 distinct CDR3 sequences, roughly 17% detected once. Sequencing was done on a sample of PBMCs or a T cell subset sorted from them (not recorded which). The receptors were gathered from a man aged 18-30 years who had mild COVID-19 (a few samples of this study predate the infection). Cell type and time point are not known.

This clonotype was observed many times. The chain employs TRBV4-2 and TRBJ1-1, with a tentative D call TRBD1 (6 bases). This CDR3 contains 14 residues. V was clipped by 0 bases and J by 6 bases, with 11 bases between them. The germline CDR1 and CDR2 sequences are LGHNA and YNFKEQ. For the CDR3, the DNA is TGTGCCAGCAGCCAAGATAACAGGGACCCTGAAGCTTTCTTT. Its translation: CASSQDNRDPEAFF.

The J gene is TRBJ2-2, the V gene TRBV7-3; 11 bases fit TRBD2. CDR3 length: 19 residues. Germline trimming cut 0 bases from V and 2 bases from J; bases unmatched to any gene: 8. CDR1 and CDR2 (germline): SGHTA, FQGTGA. The CDR3 DNA reads TGTGCCAGCAGCTTAACTCCCCTAGCGGGGGGCCCTAACACCGGGGAGCTGTTTTTT. This gives the protein CASSLTPLAGGPNTGELFF.

V usage is TRBV27 and J usage is TRBJ1-5; the D gene is possibly TRBD1 (6 bases). The CDR3 spans 15 residues. V lost 3 bases and J lost 7, with 16 bases in between. Germline V lookup: CDR1 MNHEY, CDR2 SMNVEV (reference sequence). This CDR3 reads CASSFTGAIGQPQHF. DNA for the CDR3: TGTGCCAGCAGTTTCACGGGGGCTATCGGGCAGCCCCAGCATTTT.

The chain combines TRBV6-2 or TRBV6-3 with TRBJ1-2; D uncertain. In germline, CDR1 is MNHEY, CDR2 SVGEGT. The germline V and J ends were trimmed by 5 bases and 7 bases, with 11 bases remaining between them. The CDR3 extends over 12 amino acids. The CDR3 DNA follows: TGTGCCAGCAGTCCGACACACGGTGGCTACACCTTC. Its translation: CASSPTHGGYTF.

This clonotype showed up many times. This chain links TRBV7-3 with TRBJ2-2, with TRBD2 matching 8 bases. The ends lost 5 bases at V and 4 bases at J; junction bases unmatched: 3. The CDR3 sequence is 14 residues long. Looked up from germline, CDR1 is SGHTA and CDR2 is FQGTGA. The CDR3 loop reads CASSLGTSTGELFF. CDR3 nucleotides: TGTGCCAGCAGCCTAGGGACTAGCACCGGGGAGCTGTTTTTT.

This clonotype was counted between two and nine times. The rearrangement links TRBV20-1 to TRBJ1-1; D might be TRBD1 (6 bases). There are 14 residues in the CDR3. Trimming took off 3 bases at V and 0 bases at J, with 11 bases between the two ends. The germline V gene has CDR1 DFQATT and CDR2 SNEGSKA (reference sequence). CDR3 nucleotides: TGCAGTGCTAGTGACCGACAGGTGAACACTGAAGCTTTCTTT. As protein: CSASDRQVNTEAFF.

This chain joins TRBV6-5 and TRBJ2-6; no clear D gene. V lost 4 bases, J lost 3 bases, and 4 bases lay in between. This CDR3 contains 13 residues. Germline V gene data show CDR1 as MNHEY and CDR2 as SVGAGI. Here the CDR3 reads CASSFVGANVLTF. The CDR3 nucleotides are TGTGCCAGCAGTTTTGTTGGGGCCAACGTCCTGACTTTC.

The sample holds many counts of this clonotype. This chain joins TRBV6-6 and TRBJ2-5; 7 bases match TRBD1. Germline-derived CDR1 and CDR2 are MNHNY and SVGAGI (reference sequence). CDR3 length: 15 amino acids. J lost 4 bases, V lost 6 bases, and 11 bases had no gene match. The CDR3 region is CASRPTGMEGETQYF. The CDR3, as DNA: TGTGCCAGCAGGCCGACAGGGATGGAAGGAGAGACCCAGTACTTC.

The chain has TRBV25-1 and TRBJ2-1; the D gene is possibly TRBD2 (5 bases). The germline V gene has CDR1 MGHDK and CDR2 SYGVNS. The CDR3 totals 15 residues. V lost 3 bases and J lost 6, with 15 bases in between. Here the CDR3 DNA reads TGTGCCAGCAGTGAGACGGGGTCTCCCCTCAATGAGCAGTTCTTC. Amino acid sequence: CASSETGSPLNEQFF.

V usage is TRBV5-1 and J usage is TRBJ2-5; the match to TRBD2 covers 11 bases. With V trimmed by 5 bases and J by 0 bases, 3 bases remained unmatched. The CDR3 spans 15 residues. The V gene's germline CDR1 is SGHRS and CDR2 YFSETQ. This CDR3 reads CASRSSGGYQETQYF. The CDR3 bases are TGCGCCAGCAGGTCTAGCGGGGGGTACCAAGAGACCCAGTACTTC.

This clonotype was seen a handful of times. The chain has TRBV20-1 and TRBJ2-2; D might be TRBD1 (5 bases). Germline assignment: CDR1 DFQATT and CDR2 SNEGSKA (reference sequence). The V end lost 8 bases, the J end lost 0 bases, and 10 bases lay between the germline ends. This CDR3 has 13 residues. The CDR3 DNA follows: TGCAGTACCAGGACAACGAACACCGGGGAGCTGTTTTTT. It specifies CSTRTTNTGELFF.

The chain links TRBV6-1 to TRBJ2-7; D perhaps matches TRBD2 (5 bases). CDR1 is MNHNS and CDR2 is SASEGT in the germline V gene. Trimming removed 3 bases at V and 4 bases at J, with 16 bases between. This CDR3 is 15 amino acids long. CDR3 sequence: CASSDTRSREYEQYV. CDR3 bases: TGTGCCAGCAGTGACACTAGGTCTCGGGAATACGAGCAGTACGTC.